This TCR beta chain emerged from a study of cytomegalovirus exposure and HLA in healthy donors. About the study: Unique TCRs from HLA-typed donors, 75 million to 100 million of them, were held in an early data release. Study results and limitations: In a later analysis, a genetic analysis reported fewer productive-TCR N-insertions in an Asian-associated ancestry cluster than the cohort average. An analysis that came later showed most CMV-associated TCR beta chains appearing HLA-restricted.

Vbeta (60) and Jbeta (13) primers were used in the PCR. Method: immunoSEQ multiplex PCR; TCRdb's copy keeps in-frame clones and lacks some. The profile shows about 110,000 clones, 75% to 90% of them singletons. Concerning this clone: Antigen: not known.

Sequenced input: PBMCs. The sequence was collected from a man aged 25-45 years in good health and CMV-seropositive.

The CDR3 loop reads CASSARTSVHEQYF. CDR3 DNA sequence: TGTGCCAGCAGCGCCCGTACTAGCGTCCACGAGCAGTACTTC. This chain connects TRBV9 to TRBJ2-7, with 7 bases matching TRBD2. The CDR3 covers 14 residues. CDR1 is SGDLS, CDR2 YYNGEE, per germline. Unmatched junction bases numbered 8, after V lost 3 bases and J lost 5 bases.